This entry describes one TCR beta chain. This entry is derived from a study of blood T cell repertoires in COVID-19. The CDR3 is 13 residues long. The germline V and J ends were trimmed by 0 bases and 12 bases, with 12 bases remaining between them. CDR1 and CDR2 from the germline V gene are SGHAT and FQNNGV. Here immunoSEQ multiplex PCR was the method, and the copy in TCRdb shows in-frame clones only, minus some. The sample records 250,000 or so clones, roughly 87% being singletons. The sample was PBMCs or T cells enriched from blood (not recorded which). The TCR was taken from a woman younger than 45 with acute COVID-19. This chain connects TRBV11-2 to TRBJ2-1; TRBD2 is a possible D gene (5 bases). The CDR3 coding sequence is TGTGCCAGCAGCTTAGAGACCATCGAGGGGCAGTTCTTC. Translating gives CASSLETIEGQFF.